The clone carrying this T cell receptor beta chain appeared a few times. The CDR3 sequence is 16 residues long. The germline V gene encodes CDR1 ENHRY and CDR2 SYGVKD. Trimming took 2 bases from V and 0 from J, leaving 11 bases between them. These data originate in a study of T cell changes during pregnancy in multiple sclerosis. Method: immunoSEQ multiplex PCR; TCRdb's copy keeps in-frame clones and lacks some. The sample consists of approximately 49,000 clones, about 88% of them appearing once. The clonotype originates from a female donor with multiple sclerosis, enrolled in a pregnancy study. The material sequenced was CD4+ T cells from peripheral blood mononuclear cells, taken in the second trimester of pregnancy. This chain joins TRBV10-3 and TRBJ2-4; possible D gene TRBD1, 6 bases. The CDR3 nucleotides are TGTGCCATCAGTGAGGCCTCACAGGGAGCCAAAAACATTCAGTACTTC. Amino acids: CAISEASQGAKNIQYF.